This is a list of T cell receptor beta chains from one sample in a study of cytomegalovirus exposure and HLA in healthy donors. Clones were read by immunoSEQ multiplex PCR, and TCRdb kept only the in-frame ones, dropping some. Here the sample spans 150,000 to 200,000 clones, 82% being singletons. Sequenced: PBMCs. The receptors derive from a boy between 2 and 10 years old in good health and CMV-seronegative. Each CDR3 is given with its conserved first and last residue. Each record gives: J gene, D gene, clone size, V gene, CDR3 protein, CDR3 DNA. A D gene is named only where the DNA matches it firmly. Where a row states a size, it is once, few, many or the class of an expanded clone; other rows omit it.

>TRBJ1-2|TRBD1|-|TRBV7-9
CASNRDRLFGGYTF
TGTGCCAGCAACCGGGACAGGTTGTTTGGGGGCTACACCTTC
>TRBJ1-2|-|-|TRBV7-2
CASSSARGYTF
TGTGCCAGCAGCTCCGCCAGGGGCTACACCTTC
>TRBJ2-1|TRBD2|-|TRBV7-2
CASSLAGGPEQFF
TGTGCCAGCAGCCTAGCGGGGGGGCCCGAGCAGTTCTTC
>TRBJ1-2|TRBD1|-|TRBV19
CASSSGQRNYGYTF
TGTGCCAGTAGTTCGGGACAGAGGAACTATGGCTACACCTTC
>TRBJ2-1|-|-|TRBV29-1
CSVEAETAVFF
TGCAGCGTTGAAGCGGAGACAGCCGTGTTCTTC
>TRBJ2-1|TRBD2|-|TRBV19
CASSSGGANEQFF
TGTGCCAGTAGTAGCGGGGGGGCCAATGAGCAGTTCTTC
>TRBJ1-1|TRBD1|-|TRBV2
CASRGTGWSGGRF
TGTGCCAGCAGGGGGACAGGTTGGTCCGGGGGCCGATTT
>TRBJ1-2|-|-|TRBV7-2
CASSLGRRDGYTF
TGTGCCAGCAGCTTAGGGCGGAGGGATGGCTACACCTTC
>TRBJ1-1|-|once|TRBV4-2
CASSQTQGLNTEAFF
TGTGCCAGCAGCCAAACACAGGGTCTGAACACTGAAGCTTTCTTT
>TRBJ1-2|-|-|TRBV6-8
CASSPLQSGNYGYTF
TGTGCCAGCAGCCCATTACAGTCGGGAAACTATGGCTACACCTTC
>TRBJ2-3|TRBD2|-|TRBV4-1
CASSLTSGGSTDTQYF
TGCGCCAGCAGCCTGACTAGCGGGGGAAGCACAGATACGCAGTATTTT
>TRBJ2-5|TRBD1|-|TRBV29-1
CSVGCRDRGQETQYF
TGCAGCGTTGGTTGCCGGGACAGGGGGCAAGAGACCCAGTACTTC
>TRBJ2-7|-|-|TRBV7-9
CASSLAPTEQYF
TGTGCCAGCAGCTTAGCCCCTACCGAGCAGTACTTC
>TRBJ1-4|-|few|TRBV2
CASKRLVGEKLFF
TGTGCCAGCAAACGACTGGTTGGTGAAAAACTGTTTTTT
>TRBJ2-5|TRBD2|-|TRBV6-6
CVSTPAGPQETQYF
TGTGTCAGCACGCCAGCGGGGCCCCAAGAGACCCAGTACTTC
>TRBJ1-3|-|few|TRBV30
CAWSNRLSGNTIYF
TGTGCCTGGAGTAACCGGTTATCTGGAAACACCATATATTTT
>TRBJ1-1|-|-|TRBV11-2
CASSLAGVTEAFF
TGTGCCAGCAGCTTAGCGGGGGTCACTGAAGCTTTCTTT
>TRBJ2-1|TRBD2|-|TRBV11-3
CASSCGPRASGGRRQFF
TGTGCCAGCAGCTGTGGGCCTAGGGCTAGCGGGGGGAGGAGGCAGTTCTTC